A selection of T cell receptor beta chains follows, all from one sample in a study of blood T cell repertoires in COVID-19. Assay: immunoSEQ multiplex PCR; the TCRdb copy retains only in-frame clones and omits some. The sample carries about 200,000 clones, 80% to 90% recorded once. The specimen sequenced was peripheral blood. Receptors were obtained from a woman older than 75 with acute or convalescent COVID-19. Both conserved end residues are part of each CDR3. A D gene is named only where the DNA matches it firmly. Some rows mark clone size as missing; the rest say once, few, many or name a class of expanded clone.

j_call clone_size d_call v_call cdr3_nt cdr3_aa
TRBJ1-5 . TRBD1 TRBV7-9 TGTGCCAGCAGCCAAGAACAGGGGGCCGGCAATCAGCCCCAGCATTTT CASSQEQGAGNQPQHF
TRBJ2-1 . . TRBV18 TGTGCCAGCTCACTGGAGGGCGGGTTCAATGAGCAGTTCTTC CASSLEGGFNEQFF
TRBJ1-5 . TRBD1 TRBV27 TGTGCCAGCAGTAGATTACAAGGCGGGACAGGGGGCAATCAGCCCCAGCATTTT CASSRLQGGTGGNQPQHF
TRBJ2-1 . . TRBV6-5 TGTGCCAGCAGTTACTCGGCGGCTTGGGTATATCGAAAGCAGTTCTTC CASSYSAAWVYRKQFF
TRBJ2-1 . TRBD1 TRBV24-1 TGTGCCACCAGTGATCGCCGACAGGGCAATGAGCAGTTCTTC CATSDRRQGNEQFF
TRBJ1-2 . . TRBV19 TGTGCCAGTAGTGAAACCGGGAACTATGGCTACACCTTC CASSETGNYGYTF
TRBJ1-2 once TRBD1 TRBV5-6 TGTGCCAGCAGCCCGGGGACAGGGGGTGGCTACACCTTC CASSPGTGGGYTF
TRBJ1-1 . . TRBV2 TGTGCCAGCATCCTCGACTTTAGCACTGAAGCTTTCTTT CASILDFSTEAFF
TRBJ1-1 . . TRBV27 TGTGCCAGCAGAAGTAATCAGGTTCGTATGAACACTGAAGCTTTCTTT CASRSNQVRMNTEAFF
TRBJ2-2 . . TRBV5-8 TGTGCCAGCAGCTTACAGTTAGCGGTCCCGGGGACCGGGGAGCTGTTTTTT CASSLQLAVPGTGELFF
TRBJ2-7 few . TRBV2 TGTGCCAGCAGCGCTTCCATCAACGTAGGGGTGACCTACGAGCAGTACTTC CASSASINVGVTYEQYF
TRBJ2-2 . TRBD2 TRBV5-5 TGTGCCAGCAGGGTGGCTAGCGGGAGCATCGGGGAGCTGTTTTTT CASRVASGSIGELFF
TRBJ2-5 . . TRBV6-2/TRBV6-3 TGTGCCAGCAGCCCTCAAGCGACAGGAGTATGGGAGTACTTC CASSPQATGVWEYF
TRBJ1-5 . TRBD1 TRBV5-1 TGCGCCAGCAGCCCCGGGACAGGGGTCCATCAGCCCCAGCATTTT CASSPGTGVHQPQHF
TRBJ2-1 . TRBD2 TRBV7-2 TGTGCCAGCAGCTCTAGTAGGGGAGGGCCTTACAATGAGCAGTTCTTC CASSSSRGGPYNEQFF
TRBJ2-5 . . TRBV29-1 TGCAGCGTTGAAGGGACAGTCCAAGAGACCCAGTACTTC CSVEGTVQETQYF
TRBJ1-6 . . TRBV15 TGTGCCACCAGGTCGCAAAGGGGCGACAATTCACCCCTCCACTTT CATRSQRGDNSPLHF
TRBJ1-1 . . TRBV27 TGTGCCAGCAGTTTATCGATGGGCCAGGGGACTGAAGCTTTCTTT CASSLSMGQGTEAFF
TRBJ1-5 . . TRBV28 TGTGCCAGCAGTCCCATAACCGGGAGAGAGGGTCAGCCCCAGCATTTT CASSPITGREGQPQHF
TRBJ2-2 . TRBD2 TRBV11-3 TGTGCCAGCAGCTCAGGGACTAGCGAGGGGGAGCTGTTTTTT CASSSGTSEGELFF
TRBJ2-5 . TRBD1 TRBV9 TGTGCCAGCAGCGTAGCCCTTTGTGACAGGGGGCTAAGGGGGGAGACCCAGTACTTC CASSVALCDRGLRGETQYF
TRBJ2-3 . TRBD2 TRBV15 TGTGCCACCAGCTACGGTAGCGGGGCAGATACGCAGTATTTT CATSYGSGADTQYF
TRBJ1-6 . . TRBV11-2 TGTGCCAGCAGCTGGTCACAGGGTTACTCACCCCTCCACTTT CASSWSQGYSPLHF
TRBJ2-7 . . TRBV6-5 TGTGCCAGCAGTCACAGGGCCGAGCAGTACTTC CASSHRAEQYF
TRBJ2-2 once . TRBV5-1 TGCGCCAGCAGCTTGGCCGTCCTAAGCACCGGGGAGCTGTTTTTT CASSLAVLSTGELFF
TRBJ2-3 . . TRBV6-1 TGTGCCAGCAGTGAAGGGCACCGAGGGAAAATCACAGATACGCAGTATTTT CASSEGHRGKITDTQYF
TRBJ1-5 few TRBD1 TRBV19 TGTGCCAGTAGTGTTACCGGGACAGGGGGGAATCAGCCCCAGCATTTT CASSVTGTGGNQPQHF
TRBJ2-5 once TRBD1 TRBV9 TGTGCCAGCAGCGTAGGACAGGGACATATGGCCCAGTACTTC CASSVGQGHMAQYF
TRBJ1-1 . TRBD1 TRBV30 TGTGCCTGGTACGACAGGGACACTGAAGCTTTCTTT CAWYDRDTEAFF
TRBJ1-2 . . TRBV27 TGTGCCAGCAGCCTTTTGGGAGCCCGGGAGGGCTACACCTTC CASSLLGAREGYTF
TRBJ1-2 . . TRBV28 TGTGCCAGCAGTATCGACGGCCAGGCCTATGGCTACACCTTC CASSIDGQAYGYTF
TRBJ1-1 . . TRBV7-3 TGTGCCAGCAGCTTGCAGGGAGGGGACACTGAAGCTTTCTTT CASSLQGGDTEAFF
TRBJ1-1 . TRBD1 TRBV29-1 TGCAGCGTTGAACGTGAAAACAGGGGGTGGACTGAAGCTTTCTTT CSVERENRGWTEAFF
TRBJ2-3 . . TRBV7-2 TGTGCCAGCAGCTTAGTGGGTTGGGCCCCAGATACGCAGTATTTT CASSLVGWAPDTQYF
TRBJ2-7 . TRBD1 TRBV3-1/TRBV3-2 TGTGCCAGCAGCCGTCGTACCGGGACAGGGGTCCACGAGCAGTACTTC CASSRRTGTGVHEQYF
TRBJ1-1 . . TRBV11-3 TGTGCCAGCAGCTCCGCGGGCGAAGCTTTCTTT CASSSAGEAFF
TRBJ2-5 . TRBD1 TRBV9 TGTGCCAGCAGCGGAACCCACAGGGGGATGTCGACCCAGTACTTC CASSGTHRGMSTQYF
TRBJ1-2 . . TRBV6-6 TGTGCCAGCACCAAGGTCAGGGATGGCTATGGCTACACCTTC CASTKVRDGYGYTF
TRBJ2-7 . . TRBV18 TGTGCCAGCTCAACAGGGATCTCGGAAGAGCAGTACTTC CASSTGISEEQYF
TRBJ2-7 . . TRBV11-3 TGTGCCAGCAGCTTAGGGAGGCGTCGGGAGCAGTACTTC CASSLGRRREQYF
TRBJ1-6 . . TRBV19 TGTGCCAGTAGTTCCAGGTCCGGGAGTTCACCCCTCCACTTT CASSSRSGSSPLHF
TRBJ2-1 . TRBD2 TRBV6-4 TGTGCCAGCAGCTCGCGGGGGGTGGGTGAGCAGTTCTTC CASSSRGVGEQFF
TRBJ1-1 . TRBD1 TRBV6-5 TGTGCCAGCAGCCCACCTCAGGACAGGCCTAGAGCTTTCTTT CASSPPQDRPRAFF
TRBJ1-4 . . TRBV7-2 TGTGCCAGCAGCTTCGGGGGTACTAATGAAAAACTGTTTTTT CASSFGGTNEKLFF
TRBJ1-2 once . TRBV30 TGTGCCTGGGGTCGGGGGGGGTACGACAGTCGCAAATCTACCTTC CAWGRGGYDSRKSTF
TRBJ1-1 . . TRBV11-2 TGTGCCAGCAGCTTAGTGCTGGCGAACACTGAAGCTTTCTTT CASSLVLANTEAFF
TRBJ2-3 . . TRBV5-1 TGCGCCAGCAGCTTGTTTAGAGCGGGAGATACGCAGTATTTT CASSLFRAGDTQYF
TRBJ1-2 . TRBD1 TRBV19 TGTGCCAGTAGACTACAGGGGCATGGCTACACCTTC CASRLQGHGYTF
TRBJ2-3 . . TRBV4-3 TGCGCCAGCAGCCAAGCCCCATGGGGGGTGGTTGCCGCAGATACGCAGTATTTT CASSQAPWGVVAADTQYF
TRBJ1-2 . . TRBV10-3 TGTGCCATCAGCCCTGCGGAGTATGGCTACACCTTC CAISPAEYGYTF
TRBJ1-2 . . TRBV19 TGTGCCAGTAGAACAGGGCATGGCTACACCTTC CASRTGHGYTF